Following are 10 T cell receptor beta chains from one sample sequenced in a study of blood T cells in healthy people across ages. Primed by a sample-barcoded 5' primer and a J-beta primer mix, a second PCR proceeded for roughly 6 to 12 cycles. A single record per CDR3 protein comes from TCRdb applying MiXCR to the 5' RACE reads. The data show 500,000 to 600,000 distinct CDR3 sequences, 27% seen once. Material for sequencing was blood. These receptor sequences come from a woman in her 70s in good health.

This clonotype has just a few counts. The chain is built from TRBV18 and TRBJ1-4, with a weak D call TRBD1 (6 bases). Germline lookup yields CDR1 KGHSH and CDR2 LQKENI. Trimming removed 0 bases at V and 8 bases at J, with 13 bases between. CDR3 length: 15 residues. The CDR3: CASSPPAQGKEKLFF. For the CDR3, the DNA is TGTGCCAGCTCACCACCGGCTCAGGGGAAGGAAAAACTGTTTTTT.

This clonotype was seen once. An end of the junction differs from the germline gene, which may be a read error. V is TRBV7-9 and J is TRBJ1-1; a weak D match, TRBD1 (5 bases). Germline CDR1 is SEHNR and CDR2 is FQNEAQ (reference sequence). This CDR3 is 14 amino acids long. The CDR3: CASSLFSDSTETFF. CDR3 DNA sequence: TGTGCCAGCAGCTTATTTTCAGACAGCACTGAAACTTTCTTT.

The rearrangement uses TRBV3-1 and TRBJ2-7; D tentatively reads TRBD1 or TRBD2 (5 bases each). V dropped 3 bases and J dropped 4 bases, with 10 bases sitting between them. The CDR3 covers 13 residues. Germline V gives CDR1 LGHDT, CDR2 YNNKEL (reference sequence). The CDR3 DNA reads TGTGCCAGCAGCCAGAGGGGTGATTACGAGCAGTACTTC. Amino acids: CASSQRGDYEQYF.

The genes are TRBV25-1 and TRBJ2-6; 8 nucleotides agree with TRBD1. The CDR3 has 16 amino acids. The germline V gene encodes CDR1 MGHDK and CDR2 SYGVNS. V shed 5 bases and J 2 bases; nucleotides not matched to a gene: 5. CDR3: CASSRTGFTGANVLTF. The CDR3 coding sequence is TGTGCCAGCAGTCGGACAGGGTTTACTGGGGCCAACGTCCTGACTTTC. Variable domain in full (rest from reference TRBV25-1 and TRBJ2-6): EADIYQTPRYLVIGTGKKITLECSQTMGHDKMYWYQQDPGMELHLIHYSYGVNSTEKGDLSSESTVSRIRTEHFPLTLESARPSHTSQYLCASSRTGFTGANVLTFGAGSRLTVL.

In nucleotides, the CDR3 is TGCAGCGTTGAAGAAAGACCTTATAGCTCAGCTTTCTTT. Translating it yields CSVEERPYSSAFF. The rearrangement joins TRBV29-1 to TRBJ1-1, with unresolved D. Deletions cut 0 bases from V and 10 bases from J, with 15 bases between. The V gene's germline CDR1 is SQVTM and CDR2 ANQGSEA. This CDR3 is 13 amino acids long.

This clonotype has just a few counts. The CDR3 spells CSVNPTSSLQYF. Written as DNA, the CDR3 is TGCAGTGTCAACCCGACTAGTTCCCTTCAGTACTTC. The rearrangement uses TRBV20-1 and TRBJ2-4, with D possibly being TRBD2 (6 bases). The CDR3 has 12 amino acids. Trimming removed 7 bases at V and 11 bases at J, with 18 bases between. Germline V gene sequence: CDR1 DFQATT, CDR2 SNEGSKA (reference sequence).

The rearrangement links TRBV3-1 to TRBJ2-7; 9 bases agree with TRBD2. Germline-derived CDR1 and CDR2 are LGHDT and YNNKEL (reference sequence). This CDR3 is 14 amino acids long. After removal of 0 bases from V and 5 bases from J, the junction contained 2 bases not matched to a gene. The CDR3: CASSQEGTSNEQYF. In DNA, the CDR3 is TGTGCCAGCAGCCAAGAGGGGACTAGCAACGAGCAGTACTTC.

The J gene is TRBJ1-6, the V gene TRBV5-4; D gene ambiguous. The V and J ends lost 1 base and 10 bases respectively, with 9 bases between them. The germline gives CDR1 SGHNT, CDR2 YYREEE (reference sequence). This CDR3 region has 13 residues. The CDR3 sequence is CASSLSVGSPLHF. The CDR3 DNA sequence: TGTGCCAGCAGCTTGTCGGTGGGGTCACCCCTCCACTTT.

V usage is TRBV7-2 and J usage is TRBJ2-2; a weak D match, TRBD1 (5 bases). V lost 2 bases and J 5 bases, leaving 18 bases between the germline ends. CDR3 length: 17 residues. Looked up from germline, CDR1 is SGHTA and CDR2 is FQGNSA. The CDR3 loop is CASSLQGTYMGTGELFF. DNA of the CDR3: TGTGCCAGCAGCTTACAGGGCACCTACATGGGAACCGGGGAGCTGTTTTTT.

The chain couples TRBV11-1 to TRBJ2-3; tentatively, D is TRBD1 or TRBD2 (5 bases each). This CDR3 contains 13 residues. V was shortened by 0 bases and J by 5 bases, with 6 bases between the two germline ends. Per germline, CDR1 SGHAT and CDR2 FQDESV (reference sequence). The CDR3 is CASSLAGVDTQYF. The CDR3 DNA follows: TGTGCCAGCAGCTTAGCGGGGGTAGATACGCAGTATTTT.